The 14 T cell receptor beta chains below were found in one sample sequenced in a study of T cells after somatic rescue of genetic block. Assay: immunoSEQ multiplex PCR; the TCRdb copy retains only in-frame clones and omits some. This sample has tens of thousands of clones, with approximately 91% found just once. The sample was peripheral blood mononuclear cells (PBMCs). These TCRs come from a man under 40.

This clone was seen a handful of times. V is TRBV6-6 and J is TRBJ2-5; 10 bases match TRBD1. The CDR3 totals 15 residues. Losses at the gene ends were 6 bases for V and 6 bases for J; bases not matched to a gene: 10. Per germline, CDR1 MNHNY and CDR2 SVGAGI (reference sequence). Written as DNA, the CDR3 is TGTGCCAGCAGCCACCGGGACAGGGGAGGGCAGACCCAGTACTTC. Its translation is CASSHRDRGGQTQYF.

The rearrangement joins TRBV18 to TRBJ1-2; possible D gene TRBD1, 6 bases. The CDR3 is 16 amino acids. The germline V gene encodes CDR1 KGHSH and CDR2 LQKENI. V was clipped by 0 bases and J by 0 bases, with 11 bases between them. CDR3 sequence (DNA): TGTGCCAGCTCACCACCGTTGGGACAAACTAACTATGGCTACACCTTC. It yields the protein CASSPPLGQTNYGYTF.

This clone appeared a few times. This chain links TRBV7-2 with TRBJ1-4; tentative D call: TRBD1 (5 bases). The CDR3 is 16 amino acids. Germline-derived CDR1 and CDR2 are SGHTA and FQGNSA. Trimming stripped 3 bases from V and 0 bases from J, with 11 bases between. DNA of the CDR3: TGTGCCAGCAGCTTTCGGGGGGAAACAACTAATGAAAAACTGTTTTTT. It encodes CASSFRGETTNEKLFF.

The J gene is TRBJ1-2, the V gene TRBV5-1; TRBD1 agrees at 8 bases. The CDR3 extends over 17 amino acids. Germline CDR1 reads SGHRS; CDR2 reads YFSETQ. Trimming at V came to 0 bases and at J to 1 base, leaving 8 bases not matched to a gene. The CDR3 nucleotides read TGCGCCAGCAGCTTGGGGACAGGGCAGGGAGGTAACTATGGCTACACCTTC. This codes for CASSLGTGQGGNYGYTF. The full variable domain, completed using reference TRBV5-1 and TRBJ1-2, is KAGVTQTPRYLIKTRGQQVTLSCSPISGHRSVSWYQQTPGQGLQFLFEYFSETQRNKGNFPGRFSGRQFSNSRSEMNVSTLELGDSALYLCASSLGTGQGGNYGYTFGSGTRLTVV.

The chain has TRBV10-2 and TRBJ2-5; D possibly uses TRBD1 or TRBD2 (5 bases each). Germline CDR1 and CDR2: WSHSY and SAAADI. The CDR3 sequence is 15 residues long. V lost 5 bases to trimming and J lost 4 bases, with 17 bases between them. This CDR3 reads CASSPGTPMGETQYF. The CDR3 bases are TGCGCCAGCAGTCCCGGGACGCCCATGGGAGAGACCCAGTACTTC.

The chain is built from TRBV9 and TRBJ2-1, with 11 bases lining up with TRBD1. Germline CDR1 is SGDLS and CDR2 is YYNGEE. The length of the CDR3 is 15 residues. Unmatched junction bases numbered 2, after V lost 4 bases and J lost 2 bases. DNA for the CDR3: TGTGCCAGCAGCAAGGGACAGGGGGCCTACAATGAGCAGTTCTTC. Amino acids: CASSKGQGAYNEQFF.

This clone has more than one count but fewer than ten. In nucleotides, the CDR3 is TGTGCCAGCAGCGAGACTAGCGGGAGGGGTGAGACCCAGTACTTC. Translating gives CASSETSGRGETQYF. The V gene is TRBV6-4, the J gene TRBJ2-5; 14 bases are shared with TRBD2. Germline assignment: CDR1 MRHNA and CDR2 SNTAGT. The junction had 5 bases not matched to a gene; V was cut back by 6 bases and J by 5 bases. The CDR3 contains 15 residues.

V gene TRBV5-4 combines with J gene TRBJ2-1; 9 nucleotides agree with TRBD1. This CDR3 region has 15 residues. With 4 bases clipped from V and 2 bases from J, the junction kept 4 bases outside the gene matches. CDR1 and CDR2 from the germline V gene are SGHNT and YYREEE (reference sequence). CDR3 bases: TGTGCCAGCAGCGTTACAGGGGGCCCCTACAATGAGCAGTTCTTC. It yields the protein CASSVTGGPYNEQFF.

The chain combines TRBV4-2 with TRBJ2-6, with 7 bases matching TRBD2. The germline CDR1 and CDR2 sequences are LGHNA and YNFKEQ. The CDR3 runs 18 residues. V was clipped by 0 bases and J by 0 bases; unmatched bases: 5. CDR3 protein: CASSQDSLAVSGANVLTF. In nucleotides, the CDR3 is TGTGCCAGCAGCCAAGATAGCCTAGCGGTCTCTGGGGCCAACGTCCTGACTTTC.

Points on this clone: A junction end diverges from the germline sequence, so it may reflect a read error. The chain has TRBV7-9 and TRBJ2-5, with 7 nucleotides matching TRBD2. The CDR3 has 13 residues. Germline lookup yields CDR1 SEHNR and CDR2 FQNEAQ (reference sequence). In nucleotides, the CDR3 is TGTGCCAGCAGCCTAGCGGACCAAGAGACCCAGTACTTC. Amino acids: CASSLADQETQYF.

The chain uses TRBV27 and TRBJ1-4; 9 bases are shared with TRBD1. After removal of 4 bases from V and 8 bases from J, the junction contained 5 bases not matched to a gene. Germline values: CDR1 MNHEY, CDR2 SMNVEV (reference sequence). The CDR3 length is 14 residues. The CDR3 DNA reads as TGTGCCAGCAGTTCCGACAGGGGGGGGGAAAAACTGTTTTTT. This translates into CASSSDRGGEKLFF.

This sequence joins TRBV4-1 and TRBJ2-1, with D perhaps TRBD2 (5 bases). Germline V gives CDR1 MGHRA, CDR2 YSYEKL. This CDR3 has 14 amino acids. V was cut by 0 bases and J by 4 bases, with 7 bases left in between. CDR3 nucleotide sequence: TGCGCCAGCAGCCAAGAACGGGATTACAATGAGCAGTTCTTC. Its translation: CASSQERDYNEQFF.

This chain uses TRBV10-3 with TRBJ2-2; 7 bases are shared with TRBD2. Germline lookup yields CDR1 ENHRY and CDR2 SYGVKD. CDR3 size: 13 residues. J was trimmed by 8 bases and V by 4 bases; bases with no gene match: 4. CDR3 region: CAISGGSEGELFF. CDR3 nucleotide sequence: TGTGCCATCAGTGGCGGGAGCGAGGGGGAGCTGTTTTTT.

The chain is built from TRBV10-2 and TRBJ2-3; the match to TRBD1 covers 7 bases. The CDR3 consists of 14 residues. V shed 6 bases and J 6 bases; nucleotides not matched to a gene: 9. Germline CDR1 WSHSY, CDR2 SAAADI. CDR3 DNA sequence: TGCGCCAGCAGCCCCAGACAGGGCAGGGATACGCAGTATTTT. Translated: CASSPRQGRDTQYF.